This is a list of T cell receptor beta chains from one sample in a study of naive and memory T cell subsets. TCRdb redid the calling of the UMI-ligation and nested PCR reads with MiXCR, one entry per CDR3 protein. This sample has under 150,000 distinct CDR3 sequences; approximately 20% occur once, and the top ten carry about 0.57%. The specimen was naive CD8+ T cells from blood. The receptors were sampled from a human donor in good health. The CDR3 runs from the conserved cysteine through the conserved F or W. The order of the fields is D gene, V gene, J gene, clone size, CDR3 protein, CDR3 DNA. A D gene is named only where the DNA matches it firmly. The size field is filled for only some rows; it gives once, few, many or a size class.

.	TRBV12-3/TRBV12-4	TRBJ2-3	.	CASRLALTDTQYF	TGTGCCAGCAGGCTAGCGCTCACAGATACGCAGTATTTT
.	TRBV10-3	TRBJ2-7	.	CAIRTYEQYF	TGTGCCATCCGGACCTACGAGCAGTACTTC
.	TRBV28	TRBJ1-1	few	CASGMNTEAFF	TGTGCCAGCGGAATGAACACTGAAGCTTTCTTT
.	TRBV15	TRBJ2-7	few	CATSRDDRLGQYF	TGTGCCACCAGCAGAGATGACCGCCTGGGGCAGTACTTC
.	TRBV6-2/TRBV6-3	TRBJ1-1	few	CASSAGMHTEAFF	TGTGCCAGCTCGGCCGGGATGCACACTGAAGCTTTCTTT
TRBD1	TRBV28	TRBJ2-7	few	CASSSPAPLDREYEQYF	TGTGCCAGCAGTTCGCCAGCACCACTAGACAGGGAATACGAGCAGTACTTC
TRBD1	TRBV30	TRBJ1-1	.	CAWRGTGVTEAFF	TGTGCCTGGAGGGGGACAGGGGTCACTGAAGCTTTCTTT
TRBD1	TRBV6-5	TRBJ1-5	.	CASSRQWTGAPGPQHF	TGTGCCAGCAGTAGACAATGGACAGGGGCGCCCGGGCCCCAGCATTTT
.	TRBV6-5	TRBJ2-5	many	CASSPLVAWETQYF	TGTGCCAGCAGCCCGCTGGTAGCGTGGGAGACCCAGTACTTC
.	TRBV27	TRBJ1-3	.	CASSLAASSGNTIYF	TGTGCCAGCAGTTTAGCGGCGAGCTCTGGAAACACCATATATTTT
TRBD2	TRBV7-9	TRBJ2-3	.	CASGGSSSTDTQYF	TGTGCCAGCGGCGGGAGCAGTAGCACAGATACGCAGTATTTT
TRBD1	TRBV2	TRBJ2-7	few	CASSVYRGSYEQYF	TGTGCCAGCAGTGTGTACAGGGGCTCCTACGAGCAGTACTTC
TRBD1	TRBV29-1	TRBJ2-5	few	CSVEGGTGGVGETQYF	TGCAGCGTTGAAGGCGGAACAGGGGGTGTCGGAGAGACCCAGTACTTC
.	TRBV7-2	TRBJ1-5	.	CASSLRHGGGSNQPQHF	TGTGCCAGCAGCCTCCGGCACGGGGGCGGAAGCAATCAGCCCCAGCATTTT
.	TRBV7-8	TRBJ2-1	few	CASSPLADSYNEQFF	TGTGCCAGCAGCCCCTTAGCGGACTCCTACAATGAGCAGTTCTTC
TRBD1	TRBV6-6	TRBJ2-3	few	CASSYAPQGASTDTQYF	TGTGCCAGCAGTTACGCACCACAGGGGGCGAGCACAGATACGCAGTATTTT
.	TRBV4-3	TRBJ2-5	.	CASSQVLKLGETQYF	TGCGCCAGCAGCCAAGTGTTGAAACTTGGAGAGACCCAGTACTTC
TRBD2	TRBV9	TRBJ2-1	.	CASSVRTSGRAKYNEQFF	TGTGCCAGCAGCGTACGGACTAGCGGGAGGGCGAAGTACAATGAGCAGTTCTTC
.	TRBV28	TRBJ1-1	few	CASRVLNTEAFF	TGTGCCAGCAGGGTTTTGAACACTGAAGCTTTCTTT
.	TRBV6-2/TRBV6-3	TRBJ2-2	few	CASSPGAAGELFF	TGTGCCAGCAGCCCAGGGGCGGCCGGGGAGCTGTTTTTT
.	TRBV6-6	TRBJ2-2	once	CASSYSGELDPLSGELFF	TGTGCCAGCAGTTACTCGGGGGAACTAGACCCCCTAAGCGGGGAGCTGTTTTTT
.	TRBV6-1	TRBJ2-7	.	CASSERDAYEQYF	TGTGCCAGCAGTGAAAGGGATGCTTACGAGCAGTACTTC
.	TRBV28	TRBJ2-3	.	CASREGAADTQYF	TGTGCCAGCAGGGAGGGAGCCGCAGATACGCAGTATTTT
.	TRBV29-1	TRBJ1-1	few	CSVEEDTEAFF	TGCAGCGTTGAGGAGGACACTGAAGCTTTCTTT
TRBD1	TRBV7-2	TRBJ2-7	.	CASSLWGQGYEQYF	TGTGCCAGCAGCTTATGGGGACAGGGTTACGAGCAGTACTTC
TRBD2	TRBV6-2/TRBV6-3	TRBJ2-1	.	CASSLSPASGINNEQFF	TGTGCCAGCAGTTTGTCTCCAGCTAGCGGGATAAACAATGAGCAGTTCTTC
.	TRBV27	TRBJ1-1	.	CASSFGVGGNEAFF	TGTGCCAGCAGTTTTGGGGTCGGTGGGAATGAAGCTTTCTTT
.	TRBV9	TRBJ2-7	few	CASSVGTGIHEQYF	TGTGCCAGCAGCGTAGGTACCGGTATACACGAGCAGTACTTC
.	TRBV6-5	TRBJ2-7	once	CASSYSAQGSFHEQYF	TGTGCCAGCAGTTACTCGGCACAGGGAAGCTTCCACGAGCAGTACTTC
.	TRBV13	TRBJ1-2	.	CASSPRVLTIGGYTF	TGTGCCAGCAGCCCAAGGGTCCTAACTATAGGTGGCTACACCTTC
.	TRBV12-3/TRBV12-4	TRBJ1-4	.	CASSLTGLIGEKLFF	TGTGCCAGCAGTTTGACAGGTCTTATAGGTGAAAAACTGTTTTTT
.	TRBV28	TRBJ2-7	.	CASSLLMGEVIHEQYF	TGTGCCAGCAGTTTATTGATGGGGGAGGTGATCCACGAGCAGTACTTC
TRBD2	TRBV15	TRBJ2-1	.	CATSSLLAGEDNEQFF	TGTGCCACCAGCAGTCTACTAGCGGGAGAAGACAATGAGCAGTTCTTC
.	TRBV6-5	TRBJ2-7	few	CASSYVGPTYEQYF	TGTGCCAGCAGTTACGTGGGACCGACCTACGAGCAGTACTTC
.	TRBV10-3	TRBJ2-7	once	CAIMVVGQGKYEQYF	TGTGCCATCATGGTCGTGGGGCAGGGGAAGTACGAGCAGTACTTC
.	TRBV29-1	TRBJ1-2	once	CSVPTGQTANYGYTF	TGCAGCGTACCTACTGGACAGACCGCTAACTATGGCTACACCTTC
.	TRBV6-5	TRBJ2-1	.	CASSYSSVFEQFF	TGTGCCAGCAGTTATTCTTCGGTCTTTGAGCAGTTCTTC
TRBD1	TRBV13	TRBJ2-1	many	CASSPGQGLGEQFF	TGTGCCAGCAGCCCGGGACAGGGGCTGGGTGAGCAGTTCTTC
.	TRBV6-2/TRBV6-3	TRBJ2-7	few	CASTDGPGDEQYF	TGTGCCAGCACCGATGGGCCAGGGGACGAGCAGTACTTC
TRBD1	TRBV10-3	TRBJ2-5	.	CAISDLDRGVQETQYF	TGTGCCATCAGTGATCTGGACAGGGGTGTCCAAGAGACCCAGTACTTC
.	TRBV6-5	TRBJ1-1	few	CASSPNGVTEAFF	TGTGCCAGCAGTCCTAATGGGGTCACTGAAGCTTTCTTT
.	TRBV6-2/TRBV6-3	TRBJ2-5	many	CASSYGPTETQYF	TGTGCCAGCAGTTACGGTCCAACTGAGACCCAGTACTTC
TRBD2	TRBV20-1	TRBJ2-1	few	CSAMGWDPSGYYNEQFF	TGCAGTGCTATGGGGTGGGACCCTAGCGGCTATTACAATGAGCAGTTCTTC
TRBD2	TRBV9	TRBJ2-5	few	CASSVGGRVQETQYF	TGTGCCAGCAGCGTAGGTGGGAGGGTGCAAGAGACCCAGTACTTC
TRBD2	TRBV20-1	TRBJ2-7	.	CSARWVAGEEQYF	TGCAGTGCTAGGTGGGTCGCGGGAGAGGAGCAGTACTTC
.	TRBV5-6	TRBJ2-1	.	CASRPGLDSYNEQFF	TGTGCCAGCAGACCTGGCTTAGACTCCTACAATGAGCAGTTCTTC
.	TRBV7-3	TRBJ2-3	.	CASSSFQSTSTDTQYF	TGTGCCAGCAGCTCCTTCCAGAGTACTAGCACAGATACGCAGTATTTT
TRBD2	TRBV6-5	TRBJ2-1	many	CASSYAGGPGEQFF	TGTGCCAGCAGTTACGCGGGAGGTCCAGGTGAGCAGTTCTTC
.	TRBV27	TRBJ1-5	few	CASSLRDPGYSNQPQHF	TGTGCCAGCAGTTTACGGGACCCCGGTTATAGCAATCAGCCCCAGCATTTT
TRBD2	TRBV5-4	TRBJ2-3	few	CASSPGLAGPAPTDTQYF	TGTGCCAGCAGCCCTGGACTAGCGGGACCGGCCCCTACAGATACGCAGTATTTT
TRBD1	TRBV2	TRBJ2-1	few	CASSGDRGGTEQFF	TGTGCCAGCAGTGGGGACAGGGGCGGAACTGAGCAGTTCTTC
.	TRBV4-1	TRBJ1-1	.	CASSRMTNTEAFF	TGCGCCAGCAGCCGCATGACGAACACTGAAGCTTTCTTT
.	TRBV9	TRBJ2-7	.	CASSVGLASSEQYF	TGTGCCAGCAGCGTAGGCCTAGCATCCTCCGAGCAGTACTTC
.	TRBV29-1	TRBJ1-1	.	CSVEKSEVMNTEAFF	TGCAGCGTTGAAAAGAGTGAGGTTATGAACACTGAAGCTTTCTTT